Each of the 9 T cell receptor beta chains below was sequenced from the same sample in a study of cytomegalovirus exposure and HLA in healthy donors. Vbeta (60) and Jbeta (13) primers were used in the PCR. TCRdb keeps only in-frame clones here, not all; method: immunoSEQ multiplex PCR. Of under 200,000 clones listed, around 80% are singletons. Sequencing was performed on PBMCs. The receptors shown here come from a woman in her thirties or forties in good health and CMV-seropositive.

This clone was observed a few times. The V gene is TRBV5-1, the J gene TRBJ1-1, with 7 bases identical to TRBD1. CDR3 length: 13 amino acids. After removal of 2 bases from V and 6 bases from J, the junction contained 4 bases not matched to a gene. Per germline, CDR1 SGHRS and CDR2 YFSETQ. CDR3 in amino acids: CASSFTGVAEAFF. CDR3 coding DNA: TGCGCCAGCAGCTTCACAGGGGTTGCTGAAGCTTTCTTT.

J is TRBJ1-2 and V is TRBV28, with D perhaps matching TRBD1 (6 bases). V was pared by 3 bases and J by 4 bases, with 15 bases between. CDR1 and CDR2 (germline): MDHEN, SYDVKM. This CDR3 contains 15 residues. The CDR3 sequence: CASSLGGARGYGYTF. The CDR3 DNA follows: TGTGCCAGCAGTTTGGGGGGGGCGCGGGGCTATGGCTACACCTTC.

CDR3 region: CASRRGTGSRGTEAFF. The CDR3 nucleotides read TGTGCCAGCAGACGGGGGACAGGGAGCAGGGGCACTGAAGCTTTCTTT. V usage is TRBV5-5 and J usage is TRBJ1-1; TRBD1 matches at 9 bases. This CDR3 has 16 residues. The trim removed 5 bases at V and 4 bases at J, leaving 12 bases unmatched. From germline, CDR1 is SGHKS and CDR2 YYEKEE (reference sequence).

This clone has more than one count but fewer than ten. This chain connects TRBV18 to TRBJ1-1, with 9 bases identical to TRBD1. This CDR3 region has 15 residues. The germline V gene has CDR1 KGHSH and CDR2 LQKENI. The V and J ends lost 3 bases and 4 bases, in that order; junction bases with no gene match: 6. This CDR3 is CASSPDRGGGTEAFF. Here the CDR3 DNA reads TGTGCCAGCTCACCGGACAGGGGCGGAGGCACTGAAGCTTTCTTT.

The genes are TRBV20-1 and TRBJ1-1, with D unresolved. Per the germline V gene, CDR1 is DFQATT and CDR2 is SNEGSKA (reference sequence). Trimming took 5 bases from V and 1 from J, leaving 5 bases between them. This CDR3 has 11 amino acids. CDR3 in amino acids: CSAPGNTEAFF. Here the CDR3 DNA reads TGCAGTGCTCCAGGGAACACTGAAGCTTTCTTT.

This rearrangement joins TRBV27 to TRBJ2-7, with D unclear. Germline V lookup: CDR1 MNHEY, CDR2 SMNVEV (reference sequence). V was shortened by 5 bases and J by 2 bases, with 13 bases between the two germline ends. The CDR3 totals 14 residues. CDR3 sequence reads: CASSPRSKPYEQYF. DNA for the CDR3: TGTGCCAGCAGTCCCAGGTCCAAACCCTACGAGCAGTACTTC.

In DNA form, the CDR3 reads TGTGCCAGCAGCGTGGCCGGGACAGAGGATGAGCAGTTCTTC. This encodes CASSVAGTEDEQFF. The J gene is TRBJ2-1, the V gene TRBV9; 7 bases line up with TRBD1. The CDR3 length is 14 residues. The ends lost 2 bases at V and 8 bases at J; junction bases unmatched: 7. Germline V gives CDR1 SGDLS, CDR2 YYNGEE.

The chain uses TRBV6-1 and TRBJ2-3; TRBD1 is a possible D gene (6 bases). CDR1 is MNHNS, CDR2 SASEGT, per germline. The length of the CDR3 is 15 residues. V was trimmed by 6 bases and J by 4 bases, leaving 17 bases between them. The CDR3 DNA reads TGTGCCAGCAGGCAGGGGACGGGTGGCCCAGATACGCAGTATTTT. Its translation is CASRQGTGGPDTQYF.

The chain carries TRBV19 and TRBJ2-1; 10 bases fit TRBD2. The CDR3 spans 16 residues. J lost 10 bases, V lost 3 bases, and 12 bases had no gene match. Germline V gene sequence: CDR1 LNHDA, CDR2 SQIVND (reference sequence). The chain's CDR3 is CASSIQVGLAIGEQFF. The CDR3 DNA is TGTGCCAGTAGTATCCAAGTGGGACTAGCGATTGGGGAGCAGTTCTTC.